Detailed here is one T cell receptor beta chain. This sample was taken from a study of blood T cell repertoires in COVID-19. The protocol was immunoSEQ multiplex PCR, while the TCRdb copy is restricted to in-frame clones and leaves out a portion. The data contain a few hundred thousand clones, 75% to 90% of them singletons. CDR1 is LNHDA and CDR2 is SQIVND in the germline V gene (reference sequence). The CDR3 runs 16 residues. Trimming at V came to 7 bases and at J to 5 bases, leaving 14 bases not matched to a gene. The Seattle patients, enrolled during active infection, were followed longitudinally. Sequencing was performed on peripheral blood. The receptor's source is a woman between 65 and 79 years old with COVID-19, enrolled during active disease. The chain has TRBV19 and TRBJ1-1; 9 nucleotides line up with TRBD1. As DNA, the CDR3 is TGTGCCAGTAACCTATCGGCTGGACAGGGGAGGACTGAAGCTTTCTTT. Amino acids: CASNLSAGQGRTEAFF.